The entry below gives a single TCR beta chain sequence along with its context. The data were obtained in a study of blood T cell repertoires in COVID-19. Study background: There were acute and convalescent COVID-19 samples, and they came from the United States, Italy and Spain. The analysed material was cDNA or gDNA that came from T cells, B-cell-depleted T cells, or PBMCs.

Original data processing: Amplified reference gene primers provided the basis for estimating nucleated cell counts. Data came from immunoSEQ multiplex PCR; TCRdb stores just in-frame clones and leaves some out. V and J calls and clone size are copied from that table; D and trimming were computed from the DNA. The sample includes approximately 400,000 clones, 70% to 90% of them seen just once. Trimming pared 4 bases from V and 2 bases from J, leaving 12 bases between. CDR3 length: 15 amino acids. Per the germline V gene, CDR1 is SGHAT and CDR2 is FQNNGV. Across over 20 US areas, participants ranged in age from 18 to 89 years.

The sequence was obtained from a woman under 30 who had recovered from COVID-19. The rearrangement joins TRBV11-2 to TRBJ1-3; a possible D gene is TRBD1 (5 bases). Material: PBMCs or T cells enriched from blood (not recorded which). The CDR3 DNA follows: TGTGCCAGCAGCTCAAGGGGCGGTACTGGAAACACCATATATTTT. Translated: CASSSRGGTGNTIYF.